The rows below give T cell receptor beta chains drawn from one sample of a study of T-cell reconstitution after alpha-beta-depleted transplantation in children. TCRdb redid the calling of the PCR reads with MiXCR, one entry per CDR3 protein. Among 400,000 to 550,000 distinct CDR3 sequences, roughly a tenth were seen once, and the ten largest hold about 2.1%. The starting material was PBMCs, obtained before TCRalphabeta/CD19-depleted stem cell transplant. All receptors derive from a child aged 2 to 10 with inherited bone marrow failure, due to receive a stem cell transplant. CDR3s include the opening cysteine and the closing phenylalanine or tryptophan. A D gene is named only where the DNA matches it firmly. Clone size is shown for a subset of rows, as once, few, many or a class of expanded clone.

d_gene	abundance	v_gene	j_gene	CDR3aa	CDR3nt
TRBD1	many	TRBV27	TRBJ2-2	CASSFRDSPTGELFF	TGTGCCAGCAGTTTCCGGGACAGCCCCACCGGGGAGCTGTTTTTT
NA	many	TRBV24-1	TRBJ2-1	CATSDSWGRYNEQFF	TGTGCCACCAGTGATTCATGGGGGAGGTACAATGAGCAGTTCTTC
NA	few	TRBV6-2/TRBV6-3	TRBJ2-6	CASSYEGRVGVILSGSNVLTF	TGTGCCAGCAGTTACGAGGGGCGCGTCGGGGTAATCCTCTCTGGGTCCAACGTCCTGACTTTC
NA	many	TRBV29-1	TRBJ2-1	CSVVIAPPKNNEQFF	TGCAGCGTTGTAATTGCCCCGCCAAAAAACAATGAGCAGTTCTTC
NA	once	TRBV19	TRBJ2-7	CASSMEPESYEQYF	TGTGCCAGTAGTATGGAGCCAGAGAGCTACGAGCAGTACTTC
NA	few	TRBV20-1	TRBJ1-1	CSARGDRLNTEAFF	TGCAGTGCTAGAGGCGACAGATTGAACACTGAAGCTTTCTTT
TRBD2	many	TRBV7-8	TRBJ2-3	CASSLYGGSWDTQYF	TGTGCCAGCAGCTTGTATGGCGGGAGCTGGGATACGCAGTATTTT
NA	many	TRBV25-1	TRBJ2-7	CASSEGDSYEQYF	TGTGCCAGCAGTGAGGGTGATTCCTACGAGCAGTACTTC
TRBD2	many	TRBV4-3	TRBJ2-2	CASSPLSSGRAGELFF	TGCGCCAGCAGCCCTCTCTCTAGCGGGAGGGCCGGGGAGCTGTTTTTT
NA	few	TRBV7-2	TRBJ2-3	CASSPAPGPMTQYF	TGTGCCAGCAGCCCAGCCCCCGGACCGATGACGCAGTATTTT
TRBD2	many	TRBV24-1	TRBJ2-1	CATSDFGGNEQFF	TGTGCCACCAGTGATTTCGGGGGGAATGAGCAGTTCTTC
TRBD1	many	TRBV30	TRBJ2-5	CAWIRFGTGGETQYF	TGTGCCTGGATTAGGTTCGGGACAGGGGGAGAGACCCAGTACTTC
NA	many	TRBV28	TRBJ2-5	CASTPRPGFQETQYF	TGTGCCAGCACCCCCCGTCCGGGATTCCAAGAGACCCAGTACTTC
TRBD1	many	TRBV4-1	TRBJ2-2	CASSENRGWGELFF	TGCGCCAGCAGCGAGAACAGGGGTTGGGGGGAGCTGTTTTTT
TRBD2	many	TRBV20-1	TRBJ2-7	CSARGVTSGILQYF	TGCAGTGCTAGAGGTGTGACTAGCGGGATATTGCAGTACTTC
TRBD2	many	TRBV15	TRBJ2-1	CATSKGTSGYNEQFF	TGTGCCACCAGCAAGGGGACTAGCGGCTACAATGAGCAGTTCTTC
NA	many	TRBV9	TRBJ2-2	CASSVGLGELFF	TGTGCCAGCAGCGTAGGGTTGGGGGAGCTGTTTTTT
NA	many	TRBV20-1	TRBJ1-1	CSARDPRVLTEAFF	TGCAGTGCTAGAGATCCCCGGGTTCTCACTGAAGCTTTCTTT
TRBD1	many	TRBV28	TRBJ2-7	CASITTTGLGYEQYF	TGTGCCAGCATTACGACGACAGGGCTCGGCTACGAGCAGTACTTC
TRBD2	many	TRBV6-5	TRBJ2-2	CASSYLAGAGELFF	TGTGCCAGCAGTTACCTAGCGGGAGCCGGGGAGCTGTTTTTT
TRBD1	many	TRBV6-1	TRBJ2-2	CASSAQGMGTGELFF	TGTGCCAGCAGCGCACAGGGGATGGGCACCGGGGAGCTGTTTTTT
NA	many	TRBV25-1	TRBJ2-2	CASSLRGRTGELFF	TGTGCCAGCAGTTTGCGGGGGCGCACCGGGGAGCTGTTTTTT
NA	many	TRBV5-1	TRBJ2-6	CASSYQVGGGGANVLTF	TGCGCCAGCAGCTACCAGGTTGGGGGTGGTGGGGCCAACGTCCTGACTTTC
TRBD1	many	TRBV6-2/TRBV6-3	TRBJ2-3	CASNPPGQGTDTQYF	TGTGCCAGCAACCCGCCGGGACAGGGAACAGATACGCAGTATTTT
TRBD1	many	TRBV24-1	TRBJ2-1	CATRAGTGSYNEQFF	TGTGCCACCAGGGCCGGGACAGGGTCCTACAATGAGCAGTTCTTC
NA	few	TRBV11-2	TRBJ2-5	CASSLPSPFQETQYF	TGTGCCAGCAGCTTGCCAAGCCCGTTCCAAGAGACCCAGTACTTC
NA	many	TRBV20-1	TRBJ2-7	CSARESRDVGSYEQYF	TGCAGTGCTAGAGAAAGTAGGGACGTTGGGTCCTACGAGCAGTACTTC
TRBD2	NA	TRBV19	TRBJ2-5	CASSIVQPGLAGYIRETQYF	TGTGCCAGTAGTATAGTACAACCGGGACTAGCGGGATACATAAGGGAGACCCAGTACTTC